The 29 T cell receptor beta chains in this list originate from one sample, sequenced in a study of T-cell memory formation after mild COVID-19. Each CDR3 protein gets one entry after TCRdb re-called the 5' RACE reads with MiXCR. The profile covers about 27,000 distinct CDR3 sequences, with approximately 7.4% appearing a single time and 12% to 15% taken by the ten largest. Sequences were obtained from PBMCs or a T cell subset sorted from them (not recorded which). The receptors derive from an adult woman who had mild COVID-19 (a few samples of this study predate the infection). Cell type and time point are not known.

This clonotype was picked up many times. The chain employs TRBV5-1 and TRBJ2-5; no definite D call. Per germline, CDR1 SGHRS and CDR2 YFSETQ. This CDR3 comprises 13 residues. Trimming removed 2 bases from V and 1 base from J, with 6 bases in between. The CDR3 reads CASSFMVQETQYF. DNA of the CDR3: TGCGCCAGCAGCTTTATGGTCCAAGAGACCCAGTACTTC.

In this sample, this clonotype turned up many times. The chain employs TRBV27 and TRBJ2-7; 9 positions agree with TRBD1. The germline V gene encodes CDR1 MNHEY and CDR2 SMNVEV (reference sequence). This CDR3 has 15 amino acids. J was trimmed by 4 bases and V by 6 bases; bases with no gene match: 10. CDR3 sequence reads: CASSRSGQGIYEQYF. CDR3 bases: TGTGCCAGCAGCCGATCCGGACAGGGGATATACGAGCAGTACTTC.

Many counts were recorded for this clonotype. The CDR3 DNA sequence: TGTGCCAGCAGCTCGGACACTAGAAGCACAGATACGCAGTATTTT. This encodes CASSSDTRSTDTQYF. The gene calls are TRBV7-3 and TRBJ2-3; D possibly matches TRBD1 or TRBD2 (5 bases each). This CDR3 has 15 residues. Germline V gene lookup returns CDR1 SGHTA and CDR2 FQGTGA. V was pared by 4 bases and J by 0 bases, with 11 bases between.

This clonotype showed up many times. The V call is TRBV20-1, the J call TRBJ2-1, with D perhaps TRBD2 (5 bases). Germline-derived CDR1 and CDR2 are DFQATT and SNEGSKA (reference sequence). The ends were cut back, 6 bases at V and 3 bases at J, with 12 bases in the middle. CDR3 length equals 13 residues. The CDR3 loop is CSAQRPNYNEQFF. CDR3 DNA: TGCAGTGCACAGCGGCCCAACTACAATGAGCAGTTCTTC.

This clonotype was recorded at least ten times. The gene calls are TRBV2 and TRBJ2-5; D not resolved. Germline V gene sequence: CDR1 SNHLY, CDR2 FYNNEI. The V end was cut by 6 bases, the J end by 5 bases, with 10 bases between. The CDR3 has 12 residues. As DNA, the CDR3 is TGTGCCAGCAGAGAGCGTGGGGAGACCCAGTACTTC. Translated: CASRERGETQYF.

The sample holds many counts of this clonotype. J is TRBJ2-5 and V is TRBV6-6; D possibly uses TRBD1 or TRBD2 (5 bases each). CDR1 MNHNY and CDR2 SVGAGI come from the germline V gene (reference sequence). V gave up 6 bases and J gave up 2 bases, with 10 bases separating them. The CDR3 covers 13 residues. The CDR3 loop is CASSGADQETQYF. Written as DNA, the CDR3 is TGTGCCAGCAGCGGGGCAGATCAAGAGACCCAGTACTTC.

This clonotype was seen at least ten times. The chain has TRBV4-1 and TRBJ1-2; unclear D gene. The CDR3 sequence is 11 residues long. Germline V gene lookup returns CDR1 MGHRA and CDR2 YSYEKL. Trimming left V 8 bases short and J 7 bases short, with 11 bases between. This chain's CDR3 is CASEKGFGYTF. The CDR3 region has the DNA TGCGCCAGCGAGAAGGGCTTTGGCTACACCTTC.

This clonotype appeared many times. The V call is TRBV7-9, the J call TRBJ1-1; D ambiguous. The CDR3 loop spans 12 amino acids. Trimming took off 6 bases at V and 4 bases at J, with 9 bases between the two ends. Per the germline V gene, CDR1 is SEHNR and CDR2 is FQNEAQ (reference sequence). CDR3 in DNA: TGTGCCAGCAGTTCAAGGAGCACTGAAGCTTTCTTT. Its protein product is CASSSRSTEAFF.

Ten or more counts support this clonotype. The rearrangement links TRBV4-3 to TRBJ2-6, with D perhaps TRBD1 (5 bases). The ends were cut back, 2 bases at V and 3 bases at J, with 20 bases in the middle. Germline V CDR1 and CDR2: LGHNA, YSLEER. The CDR3 covers 19 residues. CDR3 DNA sequence: TGCGCCAGCAGCCAAAATAGGGGCTCCCGCTCGTTTGGGGCCAACGTCCTGACTTTC. Protein: CASSQNRGSRSFGANVLTF.

This clonotype showed up many times. This chain links TRBV3-1 with TRBJ1-6; weak D call: TRBD1 (6 bases). V lost 1 base and J lost 4, with 8 bases in between. The V gene's germline CDR1 is LGHDT and CDR2 YNNKEL (reference sequence). This CDR3 contains 15 residues. The CDR3, as DNA: TGTGCCAGCAGCCAAGGCAGGGGTTATAATTCACCCCTCCACTTT. Translation: CASSQGRGYNSPLHF.

In its sample, this clonotype was seen many times. The chain has TRBV6-5 and TRBJ1-1; no definite D call. Germline V gives CDR1 MNHEY, CDR2 SVGAGI. The V and J ends lost 5 bases and 0 bases respectively, with 13 bases between them. This CDR3 has 15 residues. The CDR3 reads CASSVGRPMNTEAFF. The CDR3 DNA follows: TGTGCCAGCAGTGTAGGGAGGCCCATGAACACTGAAGCTTTCTTT.

This clonotype was counted ten times or more. V gene TRBV5-6 combines with J gene TRBJ2-3, with D possibly matching TRBD1 (5 bases). Germline V gene data show CDR1 as SGHDT and CDR2 as YYEEEE. This CDR3 has 17 amino acids. V gave up 4 bases and J gave up 2 bases, with 20 bases separating them. CDR3 sequence: CASSLGVQSINTDTQYF. In DNA, the CDR3 is TGTGCCAGCAGCCTAGGGGTCCAGTCCATCAACACAGATACGCAGTATTTT.

This clonotype was counted at least ten times. The V gene is TRBV29-1, the J gene TRBJ2-3, with D hard to call. Trimming cost V 8 bases and J 3 bases, with 9 bases left between them. This CDR3 region has 11 residues. Germline CDR1 is SQVTM and CDR2 is ANQGSEA. Written as DNA, the CDR3 is TGCAGCCCCAGAATAACAGATACGCAGTATTTT. Encoded protein: CSPRITDTQYF.

This clonotype was detected many times. V usage is TRBV4-1 and J usage is TRBJ1-1; D perhaps matches TRBD1 (5 bases). This CDR3 region has 16 residues. The V gene lost 1 base and the J gene lost 6 bases, with 18 bases spanning the gap. Germline CDR1 MGHRA, CDR2 YSYEKL. The CDR3 loop is CASSQGGRGEEPEAFF. CDR3 DNA sequence: TGCGCCAGCAGCCAAGGCGGAAGGGGAGAGGAACCTGAAGCTTTCTTT.

The chain couples TRBV5-4 to TRBJ2-1; 11 bases match TRBD2. CDR3 length: 15 amino acids. From germline, CDR1 is SGHNT and CDR2 YYREEE (reference sequence). After removal of 4 bases from V and 8 bases from J, the junction contained 8 bases not matched to a gene. This chain's CDR3 is CASSRGLAEGDEQFF. The CDR3 coding sequence is TGTGCCAGCAGCCGGGGACTAGCGGAGGGGGATGAGCAGTTCTTC.

This clonotype was found many times. This sequence joins TRBV7-2 and TRBJ2-1, with D possibly TRBD1 on 6 matching bases. Trimming removed 3 bases from V and 4 bases from J, with 19 bases in between. Germline assignment: CDR1 SGHTA and CDR2 FQGNSA. This CDR3 is 17 amino acids long. CDR3 residues: CASSFFPLPGQYNEQFF. The CDR3 nucleotides are TGTGCCAGCAGCTTTTTCCCCCTACCCGGACAGTACAATGAGCAGTTCTTC.

This clonotype was counted a few times. CDR3 nucleotide sequence: TGTGCCAGCAGTGAATCGGGTGGGGCCAGCAATCAGCCCCAGCATTTT. Translated, it gives CASSESGGASNQPQHF. The chain employs TRBV25-1 and TRBJ1-5; a possible D gene is TRBD1 (5 bases). V was cut by 1 base and J by 1 base, with 11 bases left in between. The CDR3 has 16 amino acids. Germline assignment: CDR1 MGHDK and CDR2 SYGVNS.

This clonotype showed up many times. V is TRBV4-2 and J is TRBJ2-2; D is unresolved. Germline loops: CDR1 LGHNA, CDR2 YNFKEQ. The CDR3 sequence is 13 residues long. The V end was cut by 5 bases, the J end by 1 base, with 5 bases between. CDR3 residues: CASSTQNTGELFF. CDR3 DNA: TGTGCCAGCAGCACCCAGAACACCGGGGAGCTGTTTTTT.

In this sample, this clonotype turned up a few times. This rearrangement joins TRBV5-5 to TRBJ2-7, with TRBD2 matching over 7 bases. This CDR3 contains 18 residues. The V segment lost 0 bases and the J segment 0 bases; nucleotides outside the gene matches: 12. CDR1 is SGHKS, CDR2 YYEKEE, per germline (reference sequence). The CDR3 nucleotides read TGTGCCAGCAGCTTGGAGGCCTACCACGGGAGGACCTCCTACGAGCAGTACTTC. This encodes CASSLEAYHGRTSYEQYF.

This clonotype has a count of ten or more. The CDR3 sequence: CAISEPDLPADTQYF. The CDR3 bases are TGTGCCATCAGTGAGCCGGACCTCCCAGCAGATACGCAGTATTTT. V and J are TRBV10-3 and TRBJ2-3; D gene uncertain. The germline CDR1 and CDR2 sequences are ENHRY and SYGVKD. V dropped 2 bases and J dropped 4 bases, with 13 bases sitting between them. This CDR3 region has 15 residues.

This clonotype has just a few counts. V and J are TRBV1 and TRBJ2-6. TRBV1 is deemed a pseudogene. The CDR3 runs 16 residues. The CDR3, as DNA: TGCACCAGCATCGCAGGCAGGAGATCTGGGGCCAACGTCCTGACTTTC. This encodes CTSIAGRRSGANVLTF.

This clonotype ranks as medium-sized. This sequence joins TRBV5-1 and TRBJ2-1, with 8 bases identical to TRBD1. CDR3 size: 16 residues. CDR1 is SGHRS, CDR2 YFSETQ, per germline. V lost 1 base, J lost 3 bases, and 6 bases stayed unmatched. The CDR3 loop reads CASSLLTGGLYNEQFF. The CDR3 DNA is TGCGCCAGCAGCTTGCTTACAGGGGGGCTCTACAATGAGCAGTTCTTC.

This clonotype showed up many times. The J gene is TRBJ2-4, the V gene TRBV5-1, with TRBD1 as a possible D gene (6 bases). Trimming left V 0 bases short and J 3 bases short, with 13 bases between. Germline assignment: CDR1 SGHRS and CDR2 YFSETQ. This CDR3 is 16 amino acids long. Written as DNA, the CDR3 is TGCGCCAGCAGCTTGGTTCAGGGGTCAGGCAAAAACATTCAGTACTTC. Its protein is CASSLVQGSGKNIQYF.

This clonotype was found many times. The chain combines TRBV15 with TRBJ1-1, with TRBD1 as a possible D gene (5 bases). The germline V gene encodes CDR1 LNHNV and CDR2 YYDKDF (reference sequence). V was shortened by 0 bases and J by 2 bases, with 10 bases between the two germline ends. The CDR3 totals 15 residues. For the CDR3, the DNA is TGTGCCACCAGCAGAGAATCGGGGCTTAACACTGAAGCTTTCTTT. Amino acid sequence: CATSRESGLNTEAFF.

This clonotype was counted ten times or more. V is TRBV7-9 and J is TRBJ2-7; 7 bases map to TRBD1. Germline CDR1 SEHNR, CDR2 FQNEAQ (reference sequence). The CDR3 spans 16 residues. The junction had 10 bases not matched to a gene; V was cut back by 5 bases and J by 0 bases. As DNA, the CDR3 is TGTGCCAGCAGCATTCGACAGGGTTCCGGCTCCTACGAGCAGTACTTC. This gives the protein CASSIRQGSGSYEQYF. The entire variable domain, with the rest obtained from reference TRBV7-9 and TRBJ2-7, is as follows: DTGVSQNPRHKITKRGQNVTFRCDPISEHNRLYWYRQTLGQGPEFLTYFQNEAQLEKSRLLSDRFSAERPKGSFSTLEIQRTEQGDSAMYLCASSIRQGSGSYEQYFGPGTRLTVT.

The sample holds many counts of this clonotype. The J gene is TRBJ2-3, the V gene TRBV5-1; possibly TRBD2 for D (6 bases). Trimming removed 4 bases at V and 0 bases at J, with 24 bases between. The CDR3 runs 19 residues. In germline, CDR1 is SGHRS, CDR2 YFSETQ. The CDR3 is CASSPSPQRALTSTDTQYF. The CDR3 DNA follows: TGCGCCAGCAGCCCGTCGCCGCAGCGGGCGCTAACTAGCACAGATACGCAGTATTTT.

This clonotype was observed at least ten times. The rearrangement joins TRBV12-3 or TRBV12-4 to TRBJ1-2, with D unclear. Trimming cost V 6 bases and J 5 bases, with 7 bases left between them. This CDR3 spans 11 amino acids. CDR3 residues: CASSRHYGYTF. The CDR3 nucleotides read TGTGCCAGCAGCCGACATTATGGCTACACCTTC.

At least ten counts were recorded for this clonotype. J is TRBJ1-5 and V is TRBV27; D is possibly TRBD1 (5 bases). V was cut by 6 bases and J by 3 bases, with 15 bases left in between. In germline, CDR1 is MNHEY, CDR2 SMNVEV (reference sequence). The CDR3 extends over 15 amino acids. DNA for the CDR3: TGTGCCAGCAGCCTCGGGGGTGCCTACAATCAGCCCCAGCATTTT. Translated, it gives CASSLGGAYNQPQHF.

This clonotype was seen only a few times. The chain joins TRBV3-1 to TRBJ2-3, with D hard to call. Trimming cost V 3 bases and J 0 bases, with 7 bases left between them. Germline CDR1 LGHDT, CDR2 YNNKEL (reference sequence). The CDR3 runs 14 residues. The CDR3 here is CASSQFISTDTQYF. CDR3 bases: TGTGCCAGCAGCCAGTTCATTAGCACAGATACGCAGTATTTT.